What follows describes a single T cell receptor (beta chain). As yet, its antigen is unknown. This sample stems from a study of T cell responses to AZD1222 COVID-19 vaccine. General observations from the study: Donors were chiefly white British, with a greater number of females, and clonal diversity was perhaps underestimated. Across the whole spike, CD4 TCRs peaked at regions 160-218 and 743-854.

Produced via immunoSEQ multiplex PCR; TCRdb's table is partial and in-frame only. The profile shows over 130,000 clones, 90% of them singletons. V dropped 2 bases and J dropped 2 bases, with 14 bases sitting between them. The germline V gene encodes CDR1 MDHEN and CDR2 SYDVKM. The CDR3 runs to 16 residues. The sample consisted of peripheral blood, taken 28 days after the second AZD1222 dose. The rearrangement uses TRBV28 and TRBJ2-3; D is perhaps TRBD2 (6 bases). The TCR comes from an adult who received the AZD1222 COVID-19 vaccine. The CDR3 region has the DNA TGTGCCAGCAGTTTAGGGGGGAGTGTTGTCACAGATACGCAGTATTTT. Encoded protein: CASSLGGSVVTDTQYF.